These T cell receptor beta chains were read from a single sample in a study of T cell responses to AZD1222 COVID-19 vaccine. Method: immunoSEQ multiplex PCR; TCRdb's copy keeps in-frame clones and lacks some. The profile shows about 180,000 clones, about nine tenths of them singletons. Specimen: peripheral blood, collected 28 days after the second AZD1222 dose. Receptors were obtained from an adult who received the AZD1222 COVID-19 vaccine. CDR3s include the opening cysteine and the closing phenylalanine or tryptophan. The D gene is left open where the match is weak. The size field is filled for only some rows; it gives once, few, many or a size class.

>TRBJ1-5|.|TRBV15|TRBD1
CATSKGQGAGNQPQHF
TGTGCCACCAGCAAGGGACAGGGGGCAGGCAATCAGCCCCAGCATTTT
>TRBJ2-7|once|TRBV3-1/TRBV3-2|.
CASSQGSPLYF
TGTGCCAGCAGCCAAGGATCTCCCCTTTACTTC
>TRBJ2-7|.|TRBV7-6|TRBD2
CASSLVVFGGLAAYEQYF
TGTGCCAGCAGCTTAGTCGTGTTTGGTGGACTAGCGGCCTACGAGCAGTACTTC
>TRBJ2-1|.|TRBV5-1|.
CASSPLPGLVNEQFF
TGCGCCAGCAGCCCTTTACCGGGGCTCGTTAATGAGCAGTTCTTC
>TRBJ1-4|.|TRBV2|.
CASSEQTNEKLFF
TGTGCCAGCAGTGAACAGACTAATGAAAAACTGTTTTTT
>TRBJ2-5|.|TRBV18|.
CASAEGRRTQYF
TGTGCCAGCGCCGAGGGGAGGAGGACCCAGTACTTC
>TRBJ1-6|.|TRBV11-2|.
CASSLNSEGNNSPLHF
TGTGCCAGCAGCTTAAATTCTGAGGGGAATAATTCACCCCTCCACTTT
>TRBJ2-3|.|TRBV19|TRBD2
CASSTRLAEDTDTQYF
TGTGCCAGTAGTACCCGACTAGCGGAGGACACAGATACGCAGTATTTT
>TRBJ2-5|.|TRBV2|.
CASSLNQETQYF
TGTGCCAGCAGCCTAAACCAAGAGACCCAGTACTTC
>TRBJ2-7|many|TRBV2|.
CASAGMTYEQYF
TGTGCCAGCGCCGGGATGACGTACGAGCAGTACTTC
>TRBJ2-2|.|TRBV15|TRBD1
CATSEQGVYTGELFF
TGTGCCACCAGCGAGCAGGGGGTTTACACCGGGGAGCTGTTTTTT
>TRBJ2-1|.|TRBV3-1/TRBV3-2|.
CASSPTAGGSYNEQFF
TGTGCCAGCAGCCCAACAGCTGGGGGCTCCTACAATGAGCAGTTCTTC
>TRBJ2-5|.|TRBV5-1|.
CASSFFLQGPQETQYF
TGCGCCAGCAGCTTTTTTCTCCAGGGCCCCCAAGAGACCCAGTACTTC
>TRBJ2-7|.|TRBV28|.
CASSAQGKAYEQYF
TGTGCCAGCAGCGCCCAGGGGAAGGCCTACGAGCAGTACTTC
>TRBJ1-1|.|TRBV5-4|TRBD1
CASRRDSMNTEAFF
TGTGCCAGCAGAAGGGACAGCATGAACACTGAAGCTTTCTTT
>TRBJ2-7|.|TRBV4-1|.
CASSQIEKPWVYEQYF
TGCGCCAGCAGCCAAATTGAGAAGCCGTGGGTCTACGAGCAGTACTTC
>TRBJ2-2|once|TRBV30|TRBD1
CAWSVLTGANTGELFF
TGTGCCTGGAGTGTTCTGACAGGGGCTAACACCGGGGAGCTGTTTTTT
>TRBJ1-2|.|TRBV6-5|TRBD1
CASSRDSSYGYTF
TGTGCCAGCAGCCGGGACAGCTCCTATGGCTACACCTTC
>TRBJ2-5|.|TRBV28|TRBD1
CASRPDRGAETQYF
TGTGCCAGCAGGCCAGACAGGGGGGCAGAGACCCAGTACTTC
>TRBJ1-2|.|TRBV6-5|.
CASSYSPVAYGYTF
TGTGCCAGCAGTTACTCTCCAGTAGCCTATGGCTACACCTTC
>TRBJ1-5|.|TRBV27|.
CASTTLGQPQHF
TGTGCCAGCACAACGCTAGGTCAGCCCCAGCATTTT
>TRBJ1-5|.|TRBV19|.
CATQSYLTVGINYSNQPQHF
TGTGCCACCCAATCGTATCTGACAGTGGGGATTAATTATAGCAATCAGCCCCAGCATTTT
>TRBJ2-1|once|TRBV6-6|.
CASIQAGSIEQFF
TGTGCCAGCATTCAGGCGGGGTCTATTGAGCAGTTCTTC
>TRBJ2-7|.|TRBV6-1|.
CASSEFSRGGYEQYF
TGTGCCAGCAGTGAATTTTCCAGGGGTGGCTACGAGCAGTACTTC
>TRBJ2-1|.|TRBV7-9|.
CASMTAGKDNEQFF
TGTGCCAGCATGACGGCAGGGAAGGACAATGAGCAGTTCTTC
>TRBJ2-7|once|TRBV6-5|TRBD2
CASRNGLAAYEQYF
TGTGCCAGCAGAAACGGACTAGCGGCCTACGAGCAGTACTTC
>TRBJ2-7|.|TRBV30|TRBD2
CAWSPFSGGSYEQYF
TGTGCCTGGAGTCCTTTCAGCGGGGGTTCCTACGAGCAGTACTTC
>TRBJ1-3|.|TRBV6-5|.
CASALSGSSGNTIYF
TGTGCCAGCGCTTTATCGGGTAGCTCAGGAAACACCATATATTTT
>TRBJ2-1|few|TRBV19|TRBD2
CASSPTGLASIEQFF
TGTGCCAGTAGTCCTACAGGACTAGCGTCAATTGAGCAGTTCTTC
>TRBJ1-1|.|TRBV11-2|.
CASSSPAQSRYEAFF
TGTGCCAGCAGCTCCCCGGCGCAGTCCCGCTATGAAGCTTTCTTT
>TRBJ1-3|.|TRBV5-5|.
CAPGVVRIRAGNTIYF
TGTGCCCCCGGGGTCGTTAGAATAAGGGCTGGAAACACCATATATTTT
>TRBJ1-5|.|TRBV6-1|.
CASSETRGGNQPQHF
TGTGCCAGCAGTGAAACAAGAGGGGGTAATCAGCCCCAGCATTTT
>TRBJ2-1|.|TRBV7-2|.
CASSLMIAVYNEQFF
TGTGCCAGCAGCTTAATGATAGCAGTATACAATGAGCAGTTCTTC
>TRBJ2-7|.|TRBV29-1|TRBD2
CSVHSGGSHYEQYF
TGCAGCGTACATAGCGGGGGATCACACTACGAGCAGTACTTC
>TRBJ1-4|.|TRBV5-5|TRBD1
CASSLYRGHTNEKLFF
TGTGCCAGCAGCTTGTACAGGGGGCATACTAATGAAAAACTGTTTTTT
>TRBJ2-7|.|TRBV6-2/TRBV6-3|.
CASSYEARQYYEQYF
TGTGCCAGCAGTTACGAAGCGCGGCAGTACTACGAGCAGTACTTC
>TRBJ2-7|.|TRBV9|.
CASSLQGDSYEQYF
TGTGCCAGCAGCCTCCAGGGAGACTCCTACGAGCAGTACTTC
>TRBJ1-2|.|TRBV9|TRBD1
CASSVVDRGLGGYTF
TGTGCCAGCAGCGTAGTTGACAGGGGGTTGGGTGGCTACACCTTC
>TRBJ1-1|.|TRBV2|TRBD1
CASRGDSLLNTEAFF
TGTGCCAGCAGAGGGGACAGCCTGTTGAACACTGAAGCTTTCTTT
>TRBJ2-3|.|TRBV7-3|.
CASSLSGDTQYF
TGTGCCAGCAGCTTATCCGGGGATACGCAGTATTTT
>TRBJ1-2|.|TRBV7-9|.
CASSRDIYGYTF
TGTGCCAGCAGCAGGGACATCTATGGCTACACCTTC
>TRBJ2-1|.|TRBV24-1|.
CATSERDIYNEQFF
TGTGCCACCAGTGAGCGGGACATCTACAATGAGCAGTTCTTC
>TRBJ2-1|.|TRBV9|.
CASSVLGSYNEQFF
TGTGCCAGCAGCGTATTGGGATCCTACAATGAGCAGTTCTTC
>TRBJ1-1|.|TRBV10-3|.
CAISESAGTPTFF
TGTGCCATCAGTGAGTCGGCCGGGACTCCCACTTTCTTT
>TRBJ1-1|.|TRBV5-6|.
CASNHVSRGNTEAFF
TGTGCCAGCAACCATGTCTCTCGGGGAAACACTGAAGCTTTCTTT
>TRBJ2-7|.|TRBV5-1|.
CASSLGTGASYEQYF
TGCGCCAGCAGCTTGGGGACTGGTGCCTCCTACGAGCAGTACTTC
>TRBJ1-6|once|TRBV28|.
CATSAPGLYNSPLHF
TGTGCCACCTCTGCGCCTGGGCTCTATAATTCACCCCTCCACTTT
>TRBJ2-1|.|TRBV4-1|.
CASAKGGVSYNEQFF
TGCGCCAGCGCCAAAGGGGGGGTCTCCTACAATGAGCAGTTCTTC
>TRBJ1-4|.|TRBV30|.
CAWEVVRGEKLFF
TGTGCCTGGGAGGTGGTTAGGGGTGAAAAACTGTTTTTT
>TRBJ1-2|.|TRBV29-1|.
CSVMVGGFNYGYTF
TGCAGCGTGATGGTGGGGGGTTTTAACTATGGCTACACCTTC
>TRBJ2-3|.|TRBV19|.
CASSRDNADTQYF
TGTGCCAGTAGCCGAGACAACGCAGATACGCAGTATTTT
>TRBJ1-3|.|TRBV6-5|.
CATSLRAVSGNTIYF
TGTGCCACGAGCCTAAGAGCAGTCTCTGGAAACACCATATATTTT
>TRBJ1-5|.|TRBV5-8|.
CASTAWGDSNQPQHF
TGTGCCAGCACCGCCTGGGGGGATAGCAATCAGCCCCAGCATTTT
>TRBJ1-4|.|TRBV4-3|.
CASSQDLGGVANEKLFF
TGCGCCAGCAGCCAAGATTTGGGGGGCGTGGCTAATGAAAAACTGTTTTTT
>TRBJ2-1|.|TRBV18|TRBD2
CASSRLAGPYNEQFF
TGTGCCAGCTCACGTCTAGCGGGACCCTACAATGAGCAGTTCTTC
>TRBJ2-7|few|TRBV29-1|.
CSAGGTDSSEQYF
TGCAGCGCCGGGGGGACAGACTCTTCCGAGCAGTACTTC
>TRBJ2-2|.|TRBV5-4|TRBD1
CASSLTRGLTGELFF
TGTGCCAGCAGCTTGACCAGGGGGCTAACCGGGGAGCTGTTTTTT
>TRBJ1-4|.|TRBV4-1|.
CASSQDQIRAGELFF
TGCGCCAGCAGCCAAGATCAAATACGGGCGGGTGAACTGTTTTTT
>TRBJ1-1|.|TRBV5-1|.
CASSGYGMNTEAFF
TGCGCCAGCAGCGGCTACGGCATGAACACTGAAGCTTTCTTT